The entry below describes one T cell receptor (beta chain). This clonotype showed up many times. Its antigen is currently not known. No base-level quality is on record; no much larger clone is a single base apart. TCRdb lists the instrument as Illumina NovaSeq 6000. TCR cDNA was synthesized by 5'RACE template switching, through which a universal primer site and unique molecular identifiers were introduced. cDNA synthesis was primed from both the TCR alpha and TCR beta constant segments. Two PCR steps were used to amplify libraries, with sample barcodes and sequencing adapters being added in the second step. Sequencing of the libraries was done on either Illumina HiSeq 2500 (2x100 bp) or NovaSeq (2x150 bp). Under the source paper's analysis protocol: Demultiplexing of reads and collapsing into UMI consensus sequences were performed with MIGEC, and V(D)J alignment was carried out with MiXCR. Vaccine-responding clonotypes were defined with edgeR using replicate PBMC samples, requiring FDR below 0.01 and a log2 fold change above 5 up to day 15. Each bulk clonotype was labeled CD4 or CD8 based on which sequenced repertoire, CD4 or CD8, contained the clonotype at higher abundance. The public reads were reprocessed in TCRdb via fastp at Q25 and MiXCR, keeping in-frame beta chains. A single entry per CDR3 protein holds the most common genes and DNA from its merged rows. These V and J calls originate from TCRdb's pipeline instead of the authors' own analysis. Recorded for this sample are approximately 250,000 distinct CDR3 sequences; more than 3.5% of them occurred a single time. Over 15% of the sample is held by the ten biggest clonotypes.

The treatment or condition label for this specimen denotes: live attenuated yellow fever vaccine strain. At every blood-draw timepoint, two biological replicates of bulk PBMCs were collected. A standard Ficoll-Paque protocol was used to isolate PBMCs from peripheral blood. RNA was extracted with TriZol from bulk PBMCs, CD4 and CD8 fractions, and dextramer-positive and dextramer-negative fractions. The sample comes from a study of T cells after yellow fever vaccination (dated by TCRdb to about 2019). Broadly, across the study: Libraries from fractions with low cell numbers were prepared with the SMART-Seq v4 Ultra Low Input RNA kit. To track T-cell clones before and after primary and booster YFV17D yellow fever vaccination, bulk TCR alpha and beta repertoires were sequenced longitudinally. Blood was collected at multiple timepoints before and after primary and secondary immunization, and bulk PBMC replicates and cell subsets were isolated. Two healthy male donors made up the cohort, one aged 18 to 30 years and the other aged 30 to 40 years.

Broad study findings and their caveats: Because the study included only a couple of donors, the extent to which the findings can be generalized is limited. The secondary T-cell response was found to be weaker but faster than the primary response, with a peak reached on day 5 rather than on day 15. After the booster, most clones that had expanded after primary vaccination were detected again (about 97% of CD4 and roughly nine tenths of CD8), suggesting broad maintenance of memory. A small fraction of clonotypes showed up in both the CD4 and CD8 compartments, probably as a result of convergent recombination. Computational filtering was needed because FACS-sorted repertoires could contain abundant contaminating clonotypes from the bulk population.

The CDR3 covers 16 residues, taking in both the cysteine and the phenylalanine. Only the CDR3 DNA stays, 48 bases, in frame from base 1. The germline V gene provides CDR1 SGHRS and CDR2 YFSETQ. The germline V and J ends show losses of 4 bases and 2 bases respectively, and no gene match explains 10 bases of the junction. This sequence was found in a man aged 18-30 years who received the YFV17D yellow fever vaccine. Recombination joined TRBV5-1 with TRBJ2-3, and 7 bases in between align with TRBD2. Source: PBMCs, taken 15 days after the yellow fever booster vaccination. The CDR3 protein sequence reads: CASSRWGQRDTDTQYF. The DNA sequence is TGCGCCAGCAGCCGCTGGGGCCAGCGGGACACAGATACGCAGTATTTT. Where the CDR3 stops, the reference TRBV5-1 and TRBJ2-3 genes take over; the full variable domain is KAGVTQTPRYLIKTRGQQVTLSCSPISGHRSVSWYQQTPGQGLQFLFEYFSETQRNKGNFPGRFSGRQFSNSRSEMNVSTLELGDSALYLCASSRWGQRDTDTQYFGPGTRLTVL.